This record concerns one T cell receptor (beta chain) sequence. This CDR3 spans 18 amino acids. J lost 7 bases, V lost 6 bases, and 14 bases had no gene match. CDR1 and CDR2 from the germline V gene are MNHEY and SVGEGT. These data are taken from a study of blood T cell repertoires in COVID-19. In the authors' workflow: Quantification of nucleated cells was approximated via reference gene primer amplification. Measured with immunoSEQ multiplex PCR; TCRdb has only the in-frame clones, and not every one. The V and J calls and clone size were taken over from that table, and D and trimming were inferred from the DNA. This sample has around 290,000 clones; roughly 90% occur once, and the top ten carry 2% to 2.5%.

The V gene is TRBV6-2 or TRBV6-3, the J gene TRBJ2-1; 14 bases line up with TRBD2. Sequenced: peripheral blood. The sequence was obtained from a woman aged 25 to 39 with COVID-19, enrolled during active disease. CDR3 region: CASSQQPGTSGSINEQFF. CDR3 DNA sequence: TGTGCCAGCAGCCAACAGCCTGGGACTAGCGGGAGTATAAATGAGCAGTTCTTC.